One sample yielded the 30 T cell receptor beta chains listed below, sequenced in a study of T cells in Graves' hyperthyroidism and ophthalmopathy. TCR beta CDR3 region amplification was performed from RNA transcripts. The study used the HTBI primer set for a first-round RT-PCR of the TCR CDR3. TCRdb passed the multiplex PCR reads through MiXCR, listing each CDR3 protein once. This sample has 280,000 or so distinct CDR3 sequences, with less than 30% found just once. Sample: blood. These receptor sequences come from a man between 40 and 49 years old with Graves' hyperthyroidism that later progressed to Graves' ophthalmopathy.

This chain links TRBV12-3 or TRBV12-4 with TRBJ2-7; possibly TRBD2 for D (6 bases). The CDR3 totals 13 residues. Trimming cost V 6 bases and J 2 bases, with 11 bases left between them. CDR3 DNA sequence: TGTGCCAGCAGCAAGCGGGTAGCCTACGAGCAGTACTTC. Translated, it gives CASSKRVAYEQYF.

CDR3 DNA sequence: TGTGCCAGCAGCTTTAACCGGGACGCTGAAGCTTTCTTT. Translation gives CASSFNRDAEAFF. The rearrangement uses TRBV11-2 and TRBJ1-1; tentatively, D is TRBD1 (5 bases). This CDR3 has 13 amino acids. Trimming stripped 3 bases from V and 6 bases from J, with 11 bases between. Germline CDR1 is SGHAT and CDR2 is FQNNGV. Full variable domain (outside the CDR3, taken from reference TRBV11-2 and TRBJ1-1): EAGVAQSPRYKIIEKRQSVAFWCNPISGHATLYWYQQILGQGPKLLIQFQNNGVVDDSQLPKDRFSAERLKGVDSTLKIQPAKLEDSAVYLCASSFNRDAEAFFGQGTRLTVV.

This clonotype was counted many times. V and J are TRBV5-1 and TRBJ2-4; perhaps TRBD2 as D (5 bases). V was clipped by 0 bases and J by 9 bases, with 10 bases between them. The CDR3 consists of 13 residues. In germline, CDR1 is SGHRS, CDR2 YFSETQ. DNA for the CDR3: TGCGCCAGCAGCTTGGTGAGGGATGGCATTCAGTACTTC. Protein: CASSLVRDGIQYF. Full variable domain (remainder filled in from reference TRBV5-1 and TRBJ2-4): KAGVTQTPRYLIKTRGQQVTLSCSPISGHRSVSWYQQTPGQGLQFLFEYFSETQRNKGNFPGRFSGRQFSNSRSEMNVSTLELGDSALYLCASSLVRDGIQYFGAGTRLSVL.

The CDR3 nucleotides are TGTGCCAGCAGCTTTCAGCGGGTGGGAACGGAGACCCAGTACTTC. Amino acids: CASSFQRVGTETQYF. The V call is TRBV11-2, the J call TRBJ2-5; TRBD2 might be the D (6 bases). The CDR3 is 15 amino acids. Germline lookup yields CDR1 SGHAT and CDR2 FQNNGV. Trimming cost V 3 bases and J 5 bases, with 16 bases left between them.

This clonotype was counted many times. V and J are TRBV12-3 or TRBV12-4 and TRBJ2-2, with 8 bases that match TRBD1. The junction had 6 bases not matched to a gene; V was cut back by 3 bases and J by 6 bases. CDR3 size: 15 residues. The CDR3: CASSFQGAEAGELFF. The DNA of the CDR3 is TGTGCCAGCAGTTTTCAGGGGGCTGAGGCCGGGGAGCTGTTTTTT.

This clonotype was seen more than once but under ten times. This chain links TRBV11-2 with TRBJ2-3, with 8 bases identical to TRBD2. Germline V lookup: CDR1 SGHAT, CDR2 FQNNGV. V was clipped by 3 bases and J by 2 bases; unmatched bases: 7. The CDR3 covers 16 residues. The CDR3 coding sequence is TGTGCCAGCAGCTTTGTGAGCGGGGGTTCCACAGATACGCAGTATTTT. Amino acids: CASSFVSGGSTDTQYF.

The chain has TRBV20-1 and TRBJ2-7; 8 nucleotides align to TRBD1. This CDR3 spans 14 amino acids. V lost 2 bases to trimming and J lost 6 bases; unmatched junction nucleotides: 9. Per the germline V gene, CDR1 is DFQATT and CDR2 is SNEGSKA (reference sequence). The CDR3 DNA reads TGCAGTGCTAGACTAACAGGGGGTCGGGTCGAGCAGTACTTC. Encoded protein: CSARLTGGRVEQYF.

J is TRBJ2-7 and V is TRBV28; 8 nucleotides line up with TRBD1. V lost 7 bases and J lost 3; bases outside the gene matches: 11. There are 15 residues in the CDR3. Germline V gene sequence: CDR1 MDHEN, CDR2 SYDVKM. The chain's CDR3 is CASTSLDRVDYEQYF. The CDR3 DNA reads as TGTGCCAGCACGAGTTTGGACAGGGTGGACTACGAGCAGTACTTC.

This clonotype has ten or more counts. The rearrangement links TRBV29-1 to TRBJ1-3; D uncertain. The CDR3 consists of 12 residues. Trimming removed 0 bases from V and 3 bases from J, with 3 bases in between. Germline V lookup: CDR1 SQVTM, CDR2 ANQGSEA. CDR3 region: CSVEDFGNTIYF. CDR3 nucleotides: TGCAGCGTTGAAGATTTTGGAAACACCATATATTTT.

The chain joins TRBV7-9 to TRBJ1-6; D remains ambiguous. There are 13 residues in the CDR3. In germline, CDR1 is SEHNR, CDR2 FQNEAQ (reference sequence). V was trimmed by 5 bases and J by 8 bases, leaving 10 bases between them. CDR3 amino acids: CASSVREDSPLHF. CDR3 nucleotide sequence: TGTGCCAGCAGCGTCAGAGAAGATTCACCCCTCCACTTT.

This clonotype was counted ten times or more. The chain links TRBV5-1 to TRBJ1-1, with D possibly TRBD1 on 6 matching bases. The V gene lost 0 bases and the J gene lost 5 bases, with 8 bases spanning the gap. The CDR3 sequence is 13 residues long. Germline-derived CDR1 and CDR2 are SGHRS and YFSETQ. This CDR3 is CASSLAGQTEAFF. For the CDR3, the DNA is TGCGCCAGCAGCTTGGCCGGACAGACTGAAGCTTTCTTT.

This clonotype occurred once. The chain links TRBV18 to TRBJ1-2; TRBD1 aligns across 8 bases. V shed 1 base, J shed 6 bases, and the junction held 7 bases outside the gene matches. CDR1 is KGHSH and CDR2 is LQKENI in the germline V gene. The CDR3 sequence is 15 residues long. DNA of the CDR3: TGTGCCAGCTCACCACAGCACAGGGGGGCGAATGGCTACACCTTC. Its translation is CASSPQHRGANGYTF.

This clonotype occurred many times. The rearrangement uses TRBV2 and TRBJ2-7, with unresolved D. Germline loops: CDR1 SNHLY, CDR2 FYNNEI. The CDR3 consists of 12 residues. Trimming removed 5 bases at V and 3 bases at J, with 8 bases between. CDR3: CASSKQRYEQYF. DNA for the CDR3: TGTGCCAGCAGTAAACAACGCTACGAGCAGTACTTC.

At least ten counts were recorded for this clonotype. The chain is built from TRBV11-2 and TRBJ1-2; D not certain. V lost 3 bases, J lost 4 bases, and 9 bases lay in between. The germline gives CDR1 SGHAT, CDR2 FQNNGV. The CDR3 extends over 13 amino acids. CDR3 sequence reads: CASSFGSIYGYTF. CDR3 sequence (DNA): TGTGCCAGCAGCTTCGGTTCGATCTATGGCTACACCTTC.

This clonotype was seen many times. J is TRBJ1-1 and V is TRBV20-1, with a tentative D call TRBD1 (6 bases). Trimming stripped 7 bases from V and 3 bases from J, with 15 bases between. Germline V gives CDR1 DFQATT, CDR2 SNEGSKA (reference sequence). The CDR3 is made up of 13 amino acids. CDR3 coding DNA: TGCAGTGGTTTGGAGGACAGCTACACTGAAGCTTTCTTT. This encodes CSGLEDSYTEAFF.

This chain links TRBV30 with TRBJ1-1; no definite D call. This CDR3 region has 14 residues. V lost 3 bases to trimming and J lost 1 base, with 12 bases between them. Germline CDR1 reads GTSNPN; CDR2 reads SVGIG (reference sequence). Here the CDR3 DNA reads TGTGCCTGGAGCCAAGGGCGCGGGAACACTGAAGCTTTCTTT. As protein: CAWSQGRGNTEAFF.

The V and J genes are TRBV12-3 or TRBV12-4 and TRBJ1-1; D is uncertain. Trimming took off 0 bases at V and 1 base at J, with 6 bases between the two ends. The CDR3 extends over 14 amino acids. Here the CDR3 DNA reads TGTGCCAGCAGTTTAGCCAACAGGAACACTGAAGCTTTCTTT. It translates to CASSLANRNTEAFF.

This clonotype was recorded many times. The chain recombines TRBV6-2 or TRBV6-3 with TRBJ1-2; D remains ambiguous. The ends were cut back, 0 bases at V and 6 bases at J, with 23 bases in the middle. The CDR3 is made up of 18 amino acids. The germline V gene has CDR1 MNHEY and CDR2 SVGEGT. CDR3 coding DNA: TGTGCCAGCAGTTACTCGGCTTTCCAGGCGCCGGAGGTTCATGGCTACACCTTC. This gives the protein CASSYSAFQAPEVHGYTF.

This clonotype has a count of ten or more. CDR3 bases: TGCGCCAGCAATCGCGTTTCCTTAGAGAACACTGAAGCTTTCTTT. It yields the protein CASNRVSLENTEAFF. The chain is built from TRBV5-1 and TRBJ1-1; no firm D call. The germline V gene has CDR1 SGHRS and CDR2 YFSETQ. Deletions cut 6 bases from V and 1 base from J, with 16 bases between. The CDR3 runs to 15 residues.

This clonotype was recorded many times. The chain joins TRBV5-1 to TRBJ1-1; D gene unclear. Trimming removed 2 bases from V and 1 base from J, with 6 bases in between. The CDR3 runs to 13 residues. Germline CDR1 and CDR2: SGHRS and YFSETQ. CDR3: CASSFGRNTEAFF. DNA of the CDR3: TGCGCCAGCAGCTTCGGCAGGAACACTGAAGCTTTCTTT. Full variable domain (missing parts from reference TRBV5-1 and TRBJ1-1): KAGVTQTPRYLIKTRGQQVTLSCSPISGHRSVSWYQQTPGQGLQFLFEYFSETQRNKGNFPGRFSGRQFSNSRSEMNVSTLELGDSALYLCASSFGRNTEAFFGQGTRLTVV.

This clonotype was counted at least ten times. The gene calls are TRBV2 and TRBJ2-2; D ambiguous. The V end was cut by 4 bases, the J end by 3 bases, with 6 bases between. From germline, CDR1 is SNHLY and CDR2 FYNNEI. The CDR3 is 13 amino acids. Here the CDR3 reads CASSGQHTGELFF. The CDR3 DNA reads as TGTGCCAGCAGTGGGCAGCACACCGGGGAGCTGTTTTTT.

This clonotype was counted at least ten times. The V gene is TRBV6-1, the J gene TRBJ1-3; maybe TRBD1 (5 bases). V lost 8 bases, J lost 4 bases, and 9 bases lay in between. Germline lookup yields CDR1 MNHNS and CDR2 SASEGT. There are 12 residues in the CDR3. As DNA, the CDR3 is TGTGCCAGCGGCCCAGGGGGAAACACCATATATTTT. Translation: CASGPGGNTIYF.

The V and J genes are TRBV20-1 and TRBJ2-7; D possibly corresponds to TRBD1 (6 bases). Trimming took off 6 bases at V and 0 bases at J, with 9 bases between the two ends. Germline V gene data show CDR1 as DFQATT and CDR2 as SNEGSKA (reference sequence). CDR3 length: 12 residues. CDR3 protein: CSAGTNSYEQYF. As DNA, the CDR3 is TGCAGTGCCGGGACAAACTCCTACGAGCAGTACTTC.

This clonotype was counted ten times or more. Sequence at one end of the junction differs from germline and may be a read error. This rearrangement joins TRBV10-2 to TRBJ2-2; 13 bases agree with TRBD2. Germline V gene sequence: CDR1 WSHSY, CDR2 SAAADI. This CDR3 contains 15 residues. The CDR3 is CASKGLAGDTGELLF. CDR3 bases: TGCGCCAGCAAAGGACTAGCGGGAGATACCGGGGAGCTGCTTTTT.

Many counts were recorded for this clonotype. The chain recombines TRBV5-1 with TRBJ1-3; TRBD1 might be the D (5 bases). Germline CDR1 and CDR2: SGHRS and YFSETQ. This CDR3 contains 14 residues. V lost 3 bases to trimming and J lost 7 bases, with 14 bases between them. The CDR3 sequence is CASSSSGSRNTIYF. CDR3 DNA sequence: TGCGCCAGCAGCTCCTCAGGGTCAAGGAACACCATATATTTT.

The V gene is TRBV5-1, the J gene TRBJ1-5; D unclear. Between the trimmed V and J ends, which lost 0 bases and 4 bases, there was a span of 11 bases. The CDR3 has 15 residues. Germline-derived CDR1 and CDR2 are SGHRS and YFSETQ. The CDR3 spells CASSLDGGGNQPQHF. CDR3 nucleotide sequence: TGCGCCAGCAGCTTGGATGGTGGAGGGAATCAGCCCCAGCATTTT.

This clonotype was counted between two and nine times. CDR3 amino acids: CSASPSAGRSTEAFF. DNA for the CDR3: TGCAGTGCTAGTCCTTCCGCCGGAAGAAGCACTGAAGCTTTCTTT. The chain uses TRBV20-1 and TRBJ1-1; D is unresolved. Germline V gene sequence: CDR1 DFQATT, CDR2 SNEGSKA (reference sequence). V lost 3 bases and J lost 4, with 18 bases in between. The CDR3 is made up of 15 amino acids.

The chain recombines TRBV27 with TRBJ1-1; D might be TRBD1 (5 bases). There are 11 residues in the CDR3. Per the germline V gene, CDR1 is MNHEY and CDR2 is SMNVEV (reference sequence). Trimming removed 2 bases from V and 9 bases from J, with 7 bases in between. The CDR3 loop is CASSLGAQAFF. The DNA for the CDR3 is TGTGCCAGCAGTTTAGGGGCTCAAGCTTTCTTT.

This clonotype was counted many times. The chain couples TRBV20-1 to TRBJ2-7; 7 bases fit TRBD2. V was clipped by 2 bases and J by 6 bases; unmatched bases: 16. Germline V lookup: CDR1 DFQATT, CDR2 SNEGSKA (reference sequence). The CDR3 loop spans 16 amino acids. CDR3 sequence (DNA): TGCAGTGCTAGACACGTCGGACTAGTGAGCTCCGGCGAGCAGTACTTC. Its translation: CSARHVGLVSSGEQYF.

The table lists this clonotype with many counts. The rearrangement joins TRBV6-5 to TRBJ1-2, with a tentative D call TRBD1 (6 bases). The CDR3 runs to 16 residues. V was pared by 2 bases and J by 4 bases, with 17 bases between. The germline gives CDR1 MNHEY, CDR2 SVGAGI. For the CDR3, the DNA is TGTGCCAGCAGTTACGGGGGGGGCGATTACGGCTATGGCTACACCTTC. Its protein is CASSYGGGDYGYGYTF.